This T cell receptor beta chain is drawn from a study of OX40 agonist ivuxolimab in advanced cancers. TCRdb's copy holds only in-frame clones and misses some; the assay was immunoSEQ multiplex PCR. The data show 79,000 or so clones, 85% seen once. Study outcomes and limitations: Expansion of clones was among the lowest in partial responders at 0.1-3.0 mg/kg.

As regards this clone: Its antigen remains unidentified.

CDR3 size: 15 residues. Trimming took off 0 bases at V and 1 base at J, with 10 bases between the two ends. Germline V gene data show CDR1 as SGDLS and CDR2 as YYNGEE. J is TRBJ1-1 and V is TRBV9; no reliable D call. The sequence came from an adult with an advanced solid tumor such as melanoma, head and neck, liver or kidney cancer. Sequenced material: CD4+ or CD8+ T cells sorted from blood, taken in a trial of the OX40 agonist ivuxolimab. CDR3 nucleotide sequence: TGTGCCAGCAGCGTAGATGGGAGAAGGAACACTGAAGCTTTCTTT. Its protein product is CASSVDGRRNTEAFF.